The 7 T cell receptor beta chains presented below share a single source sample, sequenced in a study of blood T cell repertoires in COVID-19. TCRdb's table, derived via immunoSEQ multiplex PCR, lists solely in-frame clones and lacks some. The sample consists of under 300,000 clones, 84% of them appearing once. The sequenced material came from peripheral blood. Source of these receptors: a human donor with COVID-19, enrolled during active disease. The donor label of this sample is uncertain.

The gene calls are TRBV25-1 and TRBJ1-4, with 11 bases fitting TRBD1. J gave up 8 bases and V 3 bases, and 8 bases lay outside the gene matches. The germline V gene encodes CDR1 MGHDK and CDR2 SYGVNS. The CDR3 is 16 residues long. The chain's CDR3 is CASSDNFGTGGEKLFF. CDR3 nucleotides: TGTGCCAGCAGTGATAACTTCGGGACAGGGGGAGAAAAACTGTTTTTT.

CDR3 loop: CATSDSGTVYNQPQHF. The CDR3 DNA is TGTGCCACCAGTGATTCGGGGACAGTTTACAATCAGCCCCAGCATTTT. The chain couples TRBV24-1 to TRBJ1-5; TRBD1 aligns across 7 bases. V lost 2 bases, J lost 3 bases, and 6 bases stayed unmatched. CDR1 is KGHDR and CDR2 is SFDVKD in the germline V gene. The CDR3 contains 16 residues.

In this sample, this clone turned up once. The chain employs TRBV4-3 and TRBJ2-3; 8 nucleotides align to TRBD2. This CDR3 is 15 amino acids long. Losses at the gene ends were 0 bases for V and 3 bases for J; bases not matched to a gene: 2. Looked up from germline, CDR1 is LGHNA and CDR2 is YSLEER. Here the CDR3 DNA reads TGCGCCAGCAGCCAAGAAGCGGGAGTAACAGATACGCAGTATTTT. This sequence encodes CASSQEAGVTDTQYF.

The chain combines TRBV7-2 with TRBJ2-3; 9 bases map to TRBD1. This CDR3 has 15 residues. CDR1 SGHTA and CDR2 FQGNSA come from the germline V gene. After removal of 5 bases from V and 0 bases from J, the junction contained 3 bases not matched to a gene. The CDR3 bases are TGTGCCAGCAGCGCGACAGGGGGGAGCACAGATACGCAGTATTTT. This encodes CASSATGGSTDTQYF.

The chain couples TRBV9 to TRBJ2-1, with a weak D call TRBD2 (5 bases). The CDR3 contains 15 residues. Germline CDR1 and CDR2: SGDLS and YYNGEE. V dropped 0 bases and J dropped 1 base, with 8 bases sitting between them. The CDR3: CASSVVGNSYNEQFF. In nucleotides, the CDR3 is TGTGCCAGCAGCGTAGTCGGGAATTCCTACAATGAGCAGTTCTTC.

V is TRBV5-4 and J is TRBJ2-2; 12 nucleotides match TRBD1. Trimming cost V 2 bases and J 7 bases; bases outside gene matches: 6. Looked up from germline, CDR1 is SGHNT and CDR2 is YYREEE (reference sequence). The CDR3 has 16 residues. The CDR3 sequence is CASSFPGQGANGELFF. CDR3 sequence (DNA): TGTGCCAGCAGCTTCCCGGGACAGGGGGCTAACGGGGAGCTGTTTTTT.

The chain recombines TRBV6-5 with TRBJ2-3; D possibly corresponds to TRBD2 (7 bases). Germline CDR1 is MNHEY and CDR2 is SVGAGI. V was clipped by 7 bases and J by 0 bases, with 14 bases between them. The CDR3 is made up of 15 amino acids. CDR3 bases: TGTGCCAGCACCCCGGCGGGGGCTAGCACAGATACGCAGTATTTT. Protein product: CASTPAGASTDTQYF.